This entry lists 16 T cell receptor beta chains sequenced from one sample in a study of T cells in Graves' hyperthyroidism and ophthalmopathy. The TCR beta CDR3 regions underwent amplification using RNA transcripts as the source. An initial round of RT-PCR targeting the TCR CDR3 relied on the HTBI primer set. In TCRdb, the multiplex PCR reads were re-called with MiXCR into one record per CDR3 protein. Of fewer than 900,000 distinct CDR3 sequences in the sample, around 19% are singletons; the top ten hold 16%. Sequencing was carried out using blood. These receptors came from a woman between 50 and 59 years old with Graves' hyperthyroidism that later progressed to Graves' ophthalmopathy.

As to this clonotype: A much more abundant neighbour one base away suggests this may be a read error. The chain joins TRBV20-1 to TRBJ2-2; D ambiguous. V lost 1 base to trimming and J lost 4 bases, with 16 bases between them. This CDR3 contains 16 residues. Germline CDR1 and CDR2: DFQATT and SNEGSKA (reference sequence). The CDR3 spells CSARGAFGAVTGELFF. The CDR3, as DNA: TGCAGTGCTAGAGGGGCTTTTGGCGCCGTCACCGGGGAGCTGTTTTTT.

This sequence joins TRBV27 and TRBJ1-6; 8 bases line up with TRBD1. This CDR3 comprises 15 residues. The germline V gene encodes CDR1 MNHEY and CDR2 SMNVEV (reference sequence). The V and J ends lost 0 bases and 10 bases, in that order; junction bases with no gene match: 5. In DNA form, the CDR3 reads TGTGCCAGCAGTTTATCAGACAGGGGTTCGTCACCCCTCCACTTT. Protein product: CASSLSDRGSSPLHF.

The chain combines TRBV11-3 with TRBJ1-4, with D possibly being TRBD1 (5 bases). Germline V gene data show CDR1 as SGHNT and CDR2 as YENEEA. V was shortened by 3 bases and J by 5 bases, with 16 bases between the two germline ends. The CDR3 is made up of 16 amino acids. As DNA, the CDR3 is TGTGCCAGCAGCTTCTTGTTTGGGGCGGGAAATGAAAAACTGTTTTTT. The encoded protein is CASSFLFGAGNEKLFF.

There are many counts of this clonotype. The rearrangement links TRBV3-1 to TRBJ2-5; 12 bases map to TRBD2. The CDR3 is made up of 17 amino acids. With 0 bases clipped from V and 2 bases from J, the junction kept 4 bases outside the gene matches. CDR1 is LGHDT and CDR2 is YNNKEL in the germline V gene (reference sequence). The CDR3 sequence is CASSQDRLAGGQETQYF. The DNA of the CDR3 is TGTGCCAGCAGCCAAGATCGGCTAGCGGGGGGGCAAGAGACCCAGTACTTC.

This clonotype has ten or more counts. The chain employs TRBV10-3 and TRBJ1-5; 11 bases agree with TRBD1. The CDR3 is made up of 18 amino acids. The germline V gene encodes CDR1 ENHRY and CDR2 SYGVKD. Trimming cost V 3 bases and J 0 bases; bases outside gene matches: 7. CDR3 in DNA: TGTGCCATCAGTGAAGGGGGGACAGGGGGGCTTAGCAATCAGCCCCAGCATTTT. This codes for CAISEGGTGGLSNQPQHF.

This clonotype was recorded at least ten times. The gene calls are TRBV3-1 and TRBJ1-2; D is uncertain. This CDR3 comprises 12 residues. The germline CDR1 and CDR2 sequences are LGHDT and YNNKEL (reference sequence). V was shortened by 4 bases and J by 5 bases, with 8 bases between the two germline ends. The CDR3 DNA reads as TGTGCCAGCAGCCGGGCAGAGTATGGCTACACCTTC. This encodes CASSRAEYGYTF.

The sample holds a few counts of this clonotype. The rearrangement uses TRBV27 and TRBJ2-7, with a weak D call TRBD1 (6 bases). With 0 bases removed from V and 0 bases from J, the gap between germline ends came to 9 bases. Germline CDR1 is MNHEY and CDR2 is SMNVEV (reference sequence). The CDR3 has 15 residues. This CDR3 is CASSLSNRASYEQYF. CDR3 sequence (DNA): TGTGCCAGCAGTTTATCGAACAGGGCCTCCTACGAGCAGTACTTC.

V usage is TRBV7-2 and J usage is TRBJ2-3; 13 bases match TRBD2. Trimming took 6 bases from V and 4 from J; bases not matched to a gene: 4. Germline V gene sequence: CDR1 SGHTA, CDR2 FQGNSA. The length of the CDR3 is 15 residues. The CDR3: CASRSGLAGADTQYF. CDR3 in DNA: TGTGCCAGCAGAAGTGGACTAGCGGGAGCAGATACGCAGTATTTT.

This clonotype was counted at least ten times. The chain combines TRBV11-3 with TRBJ2-2, with D possibly being TRBD2 (6 bases). Trimming cost V 8 bases and J 4 bases, with 14 bases left between them. This CDR3 has 14 residues. Germline loops: CDR1 SGHNT, CDR2 YENEEA. CDR3 in DNA: TGTGCCAGCGGCATCGGGACTGTCACCGGGGAGCTGTTTTTT. The encoded protein is CASGIGTVTGELFF.

This clonotype came up many times. CDR3 sequence: CASRRTGDSQPQHF. The CDR3 bases are TGTGCCAGTAGACGGACAGGGGATAGTCAGCCCCAGCATTTT. This chain links TRBV19 with TRBJ1-5; 9 positions match TRBD1. V shed 6 bases and J 6 bases; nucleotides not matched to a gene: 6. The CDR3 spans 14 residues. From germline, CDR1 is LNHDA and CDR2 SQIVND (reference sequence). Full variable domain (missing parts from reference TRBV19 and TRBJ1-5): DGGITQSPKYLFRKEGQNVTLSCEQNLNHDAMYWYRQDPGQGLRLIYYSQIVNDFQKGDIAEGYSVSREKKESFPLTVTSAQKNPTAFYLCASRRTGDSQPQHFGDGTRLSIL.

This clonotype has a handful of counts. The chain employs TRBV30 and TRBJ2-1; D ambiguous. V was cut by 2 bases and J by 6 bases, with 8 bases left in between. CDR1 and CDR2 (germline): GTSNPN, SVGIG (reference sequence). The CDR3 length is 12 residues. CDR3 in DNA: TGTGCCTGGAGTATAGGTGGCAATGAGCAGTTCTTC. It is translated as CAWSIGGNEQFF.

CDR3 nucleotides: TGTGCCAGCAGTGTACCAGCGGGGCCCGATACGCAGTATTTT. It codes for CASSVPAGPDTQYF. This chain uses TRBV6-1 with TRBJ2-3, with 7 bases lining up with TRBD2. CDR1 is MNHNS, CDR2 SASEGT, per germline. V shed 4 bases, J shed 6 bases, and the junction held 7 bases outside the gene matches. The CDR3 loop spans 14 amino acids.

This clonotype appeared many times. The J gene is TRBJ2-2, the V gene TRBV2; TRBD1 agrees at 8 bases. The V gene end was trimmed by 6 bases and the J gene end by 4 bases; junction bases not matched to a gene: 4. The germline V gene has CDR1 SNHLY and CDR2 FYNNEI. There are 14 residues in the CDR3. The CDR3 sequence: CASRDRDSTGELFF. DNA of the CDR3: TGTGCCAGCAGGGACAGGGATAGCACCGGGGAGCTGTTTTTT.

The J gene is TRBJ1-2, the V gene TRBV12-3 or TRBV12-4, with 7 bases fitting TRBD1. J was trimmed by 4 bases and V by 3 bases; bases with no gene match: 8. The CDR3 covers 15 residues. For the CDR3, the DNA is TGTGCCAGCAGTTTCCGGGACAGCTCCTTCTATGGCTACACCTTC. Amino acids: CASSFRDSSFYGYTF.

This clonotype was observed at least ten times. The genes are TRBV6-1 and TRBJ2-3; possibly TRBD1 or TRBD2 for D (5 bases each). The CDR3 spans 14 residues. Germline CDR1 is MNHNS and CDR2 is SASEGT. Trimming shortened V by 8 bases and J by 5 bases, and 17 bases separated the two germline ends. CDR3 bases: TGTGCCAGCGCCCGGGACCTAACGGTAGATACGCAGTATTTT. Translated, it gives CASARDLTVDTQYF.

This clonotype showed up many times. The chain joins TRBV7-8 to TRBJ1-5; D possibly corresponds to TRBD1 (6 bases). V dropped 7 bases and J dropped 6 bases, with 19 bases sitting between them. The CDR3 is made up of 15 amino acids. Per the germline V gene, CDR1 is SGHVS and CDR2 is FQNEAQ. In DNA, the CDR3 is TGTGCCAGCACCCGAATTGCAGGGGTCGGTCAGCCCCAGCATTTT. Protein product: CASTRIAGVGQPQHF.